The 14 T cell receptor beta chains presented below share a single source sample, sequenced in a study of memory CD4+ T cells and cytomegalovirus serostatus. The assay was immunoSEQ multiplex PCR, and TCRdb's table has in-frame clones only and misses some. The data contain 50,000 or so clones, around 79% of them seen just once; the ten biggest clones take up about 0.86%. Single viable CD3+CD4+CD8-CD45RO+ cells were sorted as the memory CD4+ T cells. Sequencing was performed on memory CD4+ T cells from blood. The source is an adult in good health and CMV-seronegative.

The table lists this clone with a few counts. This chain connects TRBV5-6 to TRBJ2-1; TRBD2 matches at 9 bases. The CDR3 runs to 15 residues. V was pared by 4 bases and J by 3 bases, with 5 bases of the junction left unmatched. Germline V gene lookup returns CDR1 SGHDT and CDR2 YYEEEE. The CDR3 loop reads CASSRLAGHYNEQFF. Here the CDR3 DNA reads TGTGCCAGCAGCCGTCTAGCGGGGCACTACAATGAGCAGTTCTTC.

This chain joins TRBV5-1 and TRBJ2-5; possible D gene TRBD2, 7 bases. V lost 4 bases and J 2 bases, leaving 15 bases between the germline ends. Germline V gene sequence: CDR1 SGHRS, CDR2 YFSETQ. The CDR3 sequence is 15 residues long. In nucleotides, the CDR3 is TGCGCCAGCAGCGCTCCGGGGGGCGGGCAAGAGACCCAGTACTTC. Protein product: CASSAPGGGQETQYF.

This chain connects TRBV5-6 to TRBJ1-5; no definite D call. The CDR3 is made up of 13 amino acids. V dropped 4 bases and J dropped 2 bases, with 7 bases sitting between them. CDR1 and CDR2 (germline): SGHDT, YYEEEE. The CDR3 loop is CASSIDRNQPQHF. The CDR3 DNA reads as TGTGCCAGCAGCATAGACCGCAATCAGCCCCAGCATTTT.

V is TRBV27 and J is TRBJ2-7; 10 bases agree with TRBD1. Per the germline V gene, CDR1 is MNHEY and CDR2 is SMNVEV (reference sequence). CDR3 length: 18 amino acids. Trimming at V came to 1 base and at J to 1 base, leaving 10 bases not matched to a gene. DNA of the CDR3: TGTGCCAGCAGTTTATGGGGACAGGGGTATATTGGATCCTACGAGCAGTACTTC. Encoded protein: CASSLWGQGYIGSYEQYF.

The J gene is TRBJ2-7, the V gene TRBV14; no clear D gene. Germline CDR1 and CDR2: SGHDN and FVKESK. Trimming cost V 1 base and J 7 bases, with 8 bases left between them. The CDR3 has 12 amino acids. CDR3 protein: CASSQVAREQYF. DNA for the CDR3: TGTGCCAGCAGCCAAGTGGCGAGGGAGCAGTACTTC.

This chain joins TRBV27 and TRBJ1-2; the match to TRBD1 covers 9 bases. The CDR3 spans 14 residues. Germline CDR1 and CDR2: MNHEY and SMNVEV (reference sequence). With 5 bases clipped from V and 8 bases from J, the junction kept 9 bases outside the gene matches. The CDR3 coding sequence is TGTGCCAGCAGTCCGGGACAGGGTCCTCTCGGCTACACCTTC. Its protein product is CASSPGQGPLGYTF.

The genes are TRBV18 and TRBJ2-7, with D tentatively TRBD1 or TRBD2 (6 bases each). V lost 4 bases, J lost 6 bases, and 10 bases lay in between. The CDR3 has 12 residues. Germline V gene data show CDR1 as KGHSH and CDR2 as LQKENI. CDR3 in amino acids: CASSLQGGEQYF. In DNA, the CDR3 is TGTGCCAGCTCACTACAGGGAGGCGAGCAGTACTTC.

The chain uses TRBV7-3 and TRBJ1-1; D call uncertain. The CDR3 loop spans 14 amino acids. The germline V gene has CDR1 SGHTA and CDR2 FQGTGA. Trimming removed 4 bases from V and 6 bases from J, with 15 bases in between. CDR3 bases: TGTGCCAGCAGCTCCGGCTCGGGCTCCGCTGAAGCTTTCTTT. Amino acid sequence: CASSSGSGSAEAFF.

This chain uses TRBV5-6 with TRBJ1-3; no clear D gene. The V gene's germline CDR1 is SGHDT and CDR2 YYEEEE. This CDR3 is built from 14 residues. V was cut by 4 bases and J by 4 bases, with 12 bases left in between. In DNA form, the CDR3 reads TGTGCCAGCAGCCGCCGAGGAGGGGGAAACACCATATATTTT. Residues: CASSRRGGGNTIYF.

V and J are TRBV5-1 and TRBJ2-7, with 10 bases fitting TRBD1. The CDR3 covers 17 residues. With 2 bases clipped from V and 5 bases from J, the junction kept 13 bases outside the gene matches. CDR1 is SGHRS, CDR2 YFSETQ, per germline. CDR3 sequence reads: CASSLGTGVGLANEQYF. The CDR3 nucleotides read TGCGCCAGCAGCTTAGGGACAGGGGTGGGTTTGGCCAACGAGCAGTACTTC. Together with reference TRBV5-1 and TRBJ2-7, the CDR3 gives the full variable domain: KAGVTQTPRYLIKTRGQQVTLSCSPISGHRSVSWYQQTPGQGLQFLFEYFSETQRNKGNFPGRFSGRQFSNSRSEMNVSTLELGDSALYLCASSLGTGVGLANEQYFGPGTRLTVT.

This sequence joins TRBV5-6 and TRBJ2-6, with D unclear. CDR1 is SGHDT and CDR2 is YYEEEE in the germline V gene. Trimming took 0 bases from V and 13 from J, leaving 11 bases between them. The CDR3 runs to 13 residues. The CDR3 region is CASSLVQRLVLTF. The CDR3 DNA follows: TGTGCCAGCAGCTTGGTTCAGCGCTTAGTCCTGACTTTC.

The V and J genes are TRBV5-4 and TRBJ2-1, with D tentatively TRBD1 or TRBD2 (5 bases each). The V end was cut by 3 bases, the J end by 7 bases, with 17 bases between. The V gene's germline CDR1 is SGHNT and CDR2 YYREEE (reference sequence). CDR3 length equals 15 residues. The CDR3: CASSWDASPSNEQFF. DNA of the CDR3: TGTGCCAGCAGCTGGGACGCTTCACCCTCAAATGAGCAGTTCTTC. The full variable domain, its missing parts supplied by reference TRBV5-4 and TRBJ2-1, is ETGVTQSPTHLIKTRGQQVTLRCSSQSGHNTVSWYQQALGQGPQFIFQYYREEENGRGNFPPRFSGLQFPNYSSELNVNALELDDSALYLCASSWDASPSNEQFFGPGTRLTVL.

The count of this clone is one. The chain couples TRBV19 to TRBJ2-3; D ambiguous. Trimming took off 4 bases at V and 0 bases at J, with 11 bases between the two ends. Germline CDR1 and CDR2: LNHDA and SQIVND (reference sequence). CDR3 length equals 15 residues. The chain's CDR3 is CASSRLEASTDTQYF. CDR3 coding DNA: TGTGCCAGTAGTAGATTAGAGGCTAGCACAGATACGCAGTATTTT.

The genes are TRBV5-6 and TRBJ2-3, with 8 bases matching TRBD1. Per the germline V gene, CDR1 is SGHDT and CDR2 is YYEEEE. The length of the CDR3 is 16 residues. The V gene end was trimmed by 2 bases and the J gene end by 4 bases; junction bases not matched to a gene: 9. The CDR3 spells CASSFDQGAAADTQYF. DNA of the CDR3: TGTGCCAGCAGCTTCGACCAGGGGGCAGCGGCAGATACGCAGTATTTT. Based on the CDR3 plus reference TRBV5-6 and TRBJ2-3, the full variable domain is DAGVTQSPTHLIKTRGQQVTLRCSPKSGHDTVSWYQQALGQGPQFIFQYYEEEERQRGNFPDRFSGHQFPNYSSELNVNALLLGDSALYLCASSFDQGAAADTQYFGPGTRLTVL.